The clone carrying this T cell receptor (beta chain) was recorded once. This CDR3 is 15 amino acids long. Germline V gene lookup returns CDR1 SGHAT and CDR2 FQNNGV. V was clipped by 1 base and J by 2 bases; unmatched bases: 3. Under the authors' procedure: Nucleated cell number was recorded as an estimate derived from reference gene primer amplification. The protocol was immunoSEQ multiplex PCR, while the TCRdb copy is restricted to in-frame clones and leaves out a portion. V and J calls and clone size are copied from that table; D and trimming were computed from the DNA. The profile shows over 100,000 clones, roughly 82% of them singletons. This sample stems from a study of blood T cell repertoires in COVID-19. Study-wide context: Italy, Spain and the United States were the sources of the convalescent and acute COVID-19 samples. Sources were T cells, B-cell-depleted T cells, or PBMCs; the material itself was cDNA or gDNA.

The chain combines TRBV11-2 with TRBJ2-5; 8 bases align to TRBD2. Specimen: peripheral blood. The source of this sequence is a man in his sixties with acute or convalescent COVID-19. For the CDR3, the DNA is TGTGCCAGCAGCTTAGGGACTAGCCGTCAAGAGACCCAGTACTTC. Amino acids: CASSLGTSRQETQYF.